This record looks at one T cell receptor beta chain sequence and its context. This clonotype was detected many times. Its recognized antigen is unknown. The input lacks base qualities; no much larger clone sits a single base away. The source of the sample is a study of T cell repertoires in cytomegalovirus infection (dated by TCRdb to the late 2010s). Some background on the complete study: Donor HLA type was relevant to the analysis, as public TCR beta signatures indicated carriage of CMV infection together with the matching HLA type.

Measured from the cysteine to the phenylalanine, the CDR3 is 13 residues long. Only the CDR3 DNA stays, 39 bases, in frame from base 1. Sequences SGHVS (CDR1) and FNYEAQ (CDR2) are obtained from the germline V gene. V is cut back by 2 bases and J by 10 bases, with 5 bases in the junction unmatched. Points the paper makes about the study in general: Cumulative frequency of public TCR beta family members discriminated carriers of CMV infection plus the relevant HLA type in this cohort and an independent roughly 330-donor cohort. The ex vivo response was dominated by HLA-C-restricted CMV-specific TCR beta clonotypes, which also provided the single most frequent clonotype in two of eight donors.

These reads were obtained on an Illumina HiSeq 1500. The public reads were quality trimmed at Q25 with fastp and then assembled into clones with MiXCR by TCRdb, keeping productive beta chains. For every CDR3 protein sequence, its rows merge into one entry that carries the most common genes and DNA. The sample contains about 740,000 distinct CDR3 sequences, approximately 34% of them found a single time. The top ten clonotypes cover around 2.8% of the sample. The V and J genes are TRBV7-6 and TRBJ2-1, and 7 junctional nucleotides match TRBD1. The sequenced sample was PBMCs. This TCR was sampled from a human donor in good health (CMV status not recorded). Some clones in this sample may be carry-over from other donors' samples. The CDR3 here reads CASSLTQTGEQFF. In nucleotide form, the sequence is TGTGCCAGCAGCTTAACCCAGACAGGGGAGCAGTTCTTC. The reference TRBV7-6 and TRBJ2-1 proteins fill in what lies around the CDR3, so the full variable domain reads GAGVSQSPRYKVTKRGQDVALRCDPISGHVSLYWYRQALGQGPEFLTYFNYEAQQDKSGLPNDRFSAERPEGSISTLTIQRTEQRDSAMYRCASSLTQTGEQFFGPGTRLTVL.